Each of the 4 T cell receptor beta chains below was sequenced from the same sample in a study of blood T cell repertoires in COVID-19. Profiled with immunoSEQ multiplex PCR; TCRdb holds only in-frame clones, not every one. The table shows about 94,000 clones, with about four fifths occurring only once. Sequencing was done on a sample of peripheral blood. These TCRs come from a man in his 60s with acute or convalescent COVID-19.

CDR3 residues: CASSTGQGEGYTF. Written as DNA, the CDR3 is TGTGCCAGCAGCACCGGACAGGGGGAGGGCTACACCTTC. This chain connects TRBV9 to TRBJ1-2, with TRBD1 matching over 10 bases. Germline-derived CDR1 and CDR2 are SGDLS and YYNGEE. V was clipped by 4 bases and J by 8 bases; unmatched bases: 5. The CDR3 has 13 amino acids.

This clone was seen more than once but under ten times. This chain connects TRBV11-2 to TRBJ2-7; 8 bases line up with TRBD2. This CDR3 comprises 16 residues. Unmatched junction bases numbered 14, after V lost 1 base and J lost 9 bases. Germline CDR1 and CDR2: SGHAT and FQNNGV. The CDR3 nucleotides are TGTGCCAGCAGCTTAGCGCAGCTAGCGGGTCATGAGCGGCAGTACTTC. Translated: CASSLAQLAGHERQYF.

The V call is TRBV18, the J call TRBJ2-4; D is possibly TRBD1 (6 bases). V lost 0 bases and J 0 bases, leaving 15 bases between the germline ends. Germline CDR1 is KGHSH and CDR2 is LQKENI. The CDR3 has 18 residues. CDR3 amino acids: CASSPPSAGELAKNIQYF. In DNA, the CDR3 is TGTGCCAGCTCACCACCATCCGCAGGGGAGTTAGCCAAAAACATTCAGTACTTC.

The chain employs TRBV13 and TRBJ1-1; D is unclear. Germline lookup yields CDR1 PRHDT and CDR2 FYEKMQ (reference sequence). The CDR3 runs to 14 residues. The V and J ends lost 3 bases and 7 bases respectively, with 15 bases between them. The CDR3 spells CASSLPSQNVEAFF. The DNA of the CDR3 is TGTGCCAGCAGCTTGCCGTCCCAGAATGTTGAAGCTTTCTTT. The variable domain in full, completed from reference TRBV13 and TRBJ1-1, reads AAGVIQSPRHLIKEKRETATLKCYPIPRHDTVYWYQQGPGQDPQFLISFYEKMQSDKGSIPDRFSAQQFSDYHSELNMSSLELGDSALYFCASSLPSQNVEAFFGQGTRLTVV.